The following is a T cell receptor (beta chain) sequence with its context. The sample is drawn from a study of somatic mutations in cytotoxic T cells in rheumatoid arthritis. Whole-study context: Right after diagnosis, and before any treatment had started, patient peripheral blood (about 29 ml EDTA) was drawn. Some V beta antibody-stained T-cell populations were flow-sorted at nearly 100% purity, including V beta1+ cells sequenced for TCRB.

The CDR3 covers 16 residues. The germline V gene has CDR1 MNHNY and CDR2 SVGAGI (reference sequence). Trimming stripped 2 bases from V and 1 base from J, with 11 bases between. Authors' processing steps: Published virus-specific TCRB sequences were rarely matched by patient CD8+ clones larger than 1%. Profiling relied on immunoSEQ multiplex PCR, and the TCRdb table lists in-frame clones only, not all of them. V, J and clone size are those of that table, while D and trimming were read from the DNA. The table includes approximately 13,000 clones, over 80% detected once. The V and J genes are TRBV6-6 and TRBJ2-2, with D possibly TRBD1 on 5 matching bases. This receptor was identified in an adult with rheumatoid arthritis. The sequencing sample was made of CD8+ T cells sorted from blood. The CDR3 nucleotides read TGTGCCAGCAGTTACCTCGCCCAGGGGAACACCGGGGAGCTGTTTTTT. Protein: CASSYLAQGNTGELFF.